These 7 T cell receptor beta chains were sequenced from one sample in a study of OX40 agonist ivuxolimab in advanced cancers. Data came from immunoSEQ multiplex PCR; TCRdb stores just in-frame clones and leaves some out. This table has tens of thousands of clones, approximately 89% appearing once. The sequencing here drew on CD4+ or CD8+ T cells sorted from blood, taken in a trial of the OX40 agonist ivuxolimab. These receptors all stem from an adult with an advanced solid tumor such as melanoma, head and neck, liver or kidney cancer.

The V call is TRBV5-1, the J call TRBJ1-3, with unresolved D. Germline CDR1 and CDR2: SGHRS and YFSETQ. The V gene lost 0 bases and the J gene lost 0 bases, with 13 bases spanning the gap. This CDR3 region has 17 residues. CDR3 DNA: TGCGCCAGCAGCTTGGTCGGACTTCCAAGCTCTGGAAACACCATATATTTT. Its translation is CASSLVGLPSSGNTIYF.

This clone has a single count. This chain joins TRBV5-4 and TRBJ2-7; TRBD1 might be the D (6 bases). This CDR3 has 16 residues. Germline CDR1 reads SGHNT; CDR2 reads YYREEE (reference sequence). V lost 4 bases and J 2 bases, leaving 19 bases between the germline ends. The CDR3 spells CASSPGTPQGTYEQYF. For the CDR3, the DNA is TGTGCCAGCAGCCCCGGGACACCTCAGGGGACCTACGAGCAGTACTTC.

The CDR3 DNA reads TGCGCCACCACCACTGAACAGGGACTAGCGGGGGGCCTACGCGGATCAGAGACCCAGTACTTC. Translated: CATTTEQGLAGGLRGSETQYF. This chain connects TRBV5-1 to TRBJ2-5, with 15 bases matching TRBD2. The CDR3 runs 21 residues. The germline CDR1 and CDR2 sequences are SGHRS and YFSETQ. With 9 bases clipped from V and 4 bases from J, the junction kept 25 bases outside the gene matches.

This sequence joins TRBV5-5 and TRBJ1-2, with D possibly matching TRBD1 (6 bases). The CDR3 has 15 residues. Trimming took 3 bases from V and 4 from J, leaving 16 bases between them. Germline-derived CDR1 and CDR2 are SGHKS and YYEKEE (reference sequence). CDR3 nucleotide sequence: TGTGCCAGCAGCTCACTGGACAGACACCCCTATGGCTACACCTTC. Translating it yields CASSSLDRHPYGYTF.

The gene calls are TRBV2 and TRBJ1-1, with no clear D. The CDR3 is 13 residues long. CDR1 and CDR2 (germline): SNHLY, FYNNEI. The ends were cut back, 4 bases at V and 0 bases at J, with 6 bases in the middle. For the CDR3, the DNA is TGTGCCAGCAGTGGAATGCTGAACACTGAAGCTTTCTTT. It specifies CASSGMLNTEAFF.

The chain is built from TRBV7-6 and TRBJ2-7; no clear D gene. This CDR3 is 14 amino acids long. V gave up 1 base and J gave up 1 base, with 8 bases separating them. The V gene's germline CDR1 is SGHVS and CDR2 FNYEAQ. The CDR3 spells CASSLGASSYEQYF. In nucleotides, the CDR3 is TGTGCCAGCAGCTTAGGTGCGAGTTCCTACGAGCAGTACTTC.

The CDR3 is CASSVSGNSPLHF. For the CDR3, the DNA is TGTGCCAGCAGTGTATCGGGTAATTCACCCCTCCACTTT. The chain joins TRBV6-5 to TRBJ1-6, with no clear D. Trimming removed 5 bases from V and 6 bases from J, with 8 bases in between. Germline V gene sequence: CDR1 MNHEY, CDR2 SVGAGI. The CDR3 is made up of 13 amino acids.